The T cell receptor (beta chain) under discussion was sequenced for a study of blood T cells in healthy people across ages. A sample-barcoded 5' primer and a J-beta primer mix were used in a second PCR of about 7 to 12 cycles. TCRdb independently ran MiXCR on the 5' RACE reads; one entry per CDR3 protein. The sample contains some 1 million distinct CDR3 sequences, more than 40% of which appear only once. General study findings and limits: The study could not conclusively compare naive and antigen-experienced cells, given its unsorted PBMCs. The donors' CMV status was not determined, possibly confounding changes in expanded clonotypes.

CDR3 length: 12 amino acids. V gave up 2 bases and J gave up 5 bases, with 6 bases separating them. Germline loops: CDR1 SQVTM, CDR2 ANQGSEA. Remarks on this clonotype: The target antigen is unknown.

The TCR comes from a woman aged 55-69 years in good health. Sequencing was performed on blood. J is TRBJ2-2 and V is TRBV29-1, with D tentatively TRBD1 (5 bases). CDR3 in amino acids: CSVERGTGELFF. The CDR3 region has the DNA TGCAGCGTTGAAAGGGGTACCGGGGAGCTGTTTTTT.